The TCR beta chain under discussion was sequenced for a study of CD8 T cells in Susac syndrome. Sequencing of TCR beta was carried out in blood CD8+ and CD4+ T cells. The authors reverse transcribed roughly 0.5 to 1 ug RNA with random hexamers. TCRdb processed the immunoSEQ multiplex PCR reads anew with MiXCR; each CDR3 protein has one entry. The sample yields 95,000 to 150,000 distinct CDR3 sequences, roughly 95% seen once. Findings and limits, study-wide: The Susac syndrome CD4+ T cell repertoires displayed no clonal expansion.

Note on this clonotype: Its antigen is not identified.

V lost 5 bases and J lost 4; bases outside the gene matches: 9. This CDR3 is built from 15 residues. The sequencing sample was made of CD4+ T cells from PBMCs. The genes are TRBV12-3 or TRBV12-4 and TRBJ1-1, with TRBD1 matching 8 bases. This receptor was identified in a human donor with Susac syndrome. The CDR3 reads CASSLGTGWGTEAFF. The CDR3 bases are TGTGCCAGCAGTCTTGGGACAGGCTGGGGCACTGAAGCTTTCTTT.